The 22 T cell receptor beta chains below all came from one sample that was sequenced in a study of cytomegalovirus exposure and HLA in healthy donors. The PCR used 60 Vbeta and 13 Jbeta primers. Repertoires were generated with immunoSEQ multiplex PCR, while TCRdb's copy carries only in-frame clones and drops some. The table shows under 200,000 clones, with 65% to 85% occurring only once. Sequences were obtained from PBMCs. The source is a woman aged 50 to 60 in good health and CMV-seropositive.

This rearrangement joins TRBV9 to TRBJ2-6; D is possibly TRBD1 (5 bases). Germline CDR1 SGDLS, CDR2 YYNGEE. Trimming left V 2 bases short and J 0 bases short, with 6 bases between. The CDR3 has 15 amino acids. CDR3 in amino acids: CASSVQGSGANVLTF. The CDR3 DNA is TGTGCCAGCAGCGTCCAGGGCTCTGGGGCCAACGTCCTGACTTTC.

The rearrangement uses TRBV27 and TRBJ2-2; D might be TRBD2 (6 bases). V was shortened by 5 bases and J by 8 bases, with 18 bases between the two germline ends. Germline V gives CDR1 MNHEY, CDR2 SMNVEV (reference sequence). The CDR3 runs 15 residues. The CDR3 protein is CASSGLLTGGGELFF. DNA for the CDR3: TGTGCCAGCAGTGGACTACTTACTGGAGGAGGGGAGCTGTTTTTT.

The rearrangement joins TRBV11-2 to TRBJ2-2, with D maybe TRBD2 (5 bases). This CDR3 is built from 15 residues. V lost 4 bases, J lost 7 bases, and 16 bases lay in between. Germline V gene lookup returns CDR1 SGHAT and CDR2 FQNNGV. In DNA, the CDR3 is TGTGCCAGCAGCTACACGTCGGGGATCGGCGGGGAGCTGTTTTTT. It codes for CASSYTSGIGGELFF.

The chain recombines TRBV2 with TRBJ2-3; 9 nucleotides agree with TRBD2. V lost 10 bases and J lost 5; bases outside the gene matches: 10. The CDR3 consists of 14 residues. The germline V gene has CDR1 SNHLY and CDR2 FYNNEI. The CDR3 DNA is TGTGCCATCTGTGGCGGGGGGGCTGGAGATACGCAGTATTTT. This codes for CAICGGGAGDTQYF. Looking up the rest from reference TRBV2 and TRBJ2-3 gives the full variable domain: EPEVTQTPSHQVTQMGQEVILRCVPISNHLYFYWYRQILGQKVEFLVSFYNNEISEKSEIFDDQFSVERPDGSNFTLKIRSTKLEDSAMYFCAICGGGAGDTQYFGPGTRLTVL.

The chain uses TRBV7-7 and TRBJ1-4, with unresolved D. V shed 3 bases and J shed 2 bases, with 4 bases lying between them. The germline CDR1 and CDR2 sequences are SSHAT and FNYEAQ (reference sequence). This CDR3 is built from 13 residues. The CDR3 bases are TGTGCCAGCAGCTTTCGGACTAATGAAAAACTGTTTTTT. Protein: CASSFRTNEKLFF. The full variable domain, rest sourced from reference TRBV7-7 and TRBJ1-4, is GAGVSQSPRYKVTKRGQDVTLRCDPISSHATLYWYQQALGQGPEFLTYFNYEAQPDKSGLPSDRFSAERPEGSISTLTIQRTEQRDSAMYRCASSFRTNEKLFFGSGTQLSVL.

The V call is TRBV5-1, the J call TRBJ2-7; D may be TRBD2 (5 bases). This CDR3 spans 14 amino acids. Germline V gives CDR1 SGHRS, CDR2 YFSETQ. V lost 0 bases, J lost 5 bases, and 12 bases lay in between. The CDR3 DNA is TGCGCCAGCAGCTTGGGTCAGGCGGGCGACGAGCAGTACTTC. Amino acid sequence: CASSLGQAGDEQYF.

The J gene is TRBJ2-3, the V gene TRBV18, with a tentative D call TRBD1 (5 bases). The CDR3 is made up of 13 amino acids. Germline lookup yields CDR1 KGHSH and CDR2 LQKENI. V lost 6 bases to trimming and J lost 2 bases, with 9 bases between them. CDR3 in DNA: TGTGCCAGCTCGAAAGGGGCCACAGATACGCAGTATTTT. Its translation is CASSKGATDTQYF.

V is TRBV2 and J is TRBJ1-4; 7 positions agree with TRBD1. V shed 10 bases, J shed 8 bases, and the junction held 16 bases outside the gene matches. The germline V gene has CDR1 SNHLY and CDR2 FYNNEI. The CDR3 totals 15 residues. The CDR3 protein is CATNRDRFSPEKLFF. In DNA form, the CDR3 reads TGTGCCACCAACCGGGACAGATTTTCCCCGGAAAAACTGTTTTTT.

The chain employs TRBV11-2 and TRBJ2-3; TRBD2 is a possible D gene (5 bases). Trimming removed 0 bases from V and 4 bases from J, with 8 bases in between. This CDR3 is built from 14 residues. Germline assignment: CDR1 SGHAT and CDR2 FQNNGV. The DNA for the CDR3 is TGTGCCAGCAGCTTAGATTCGGGGTCAGATACGCAGTATTTT. Protein product: CASSLDSGSDTQYF.

This chain links TRBV5-1 with TRBJ2-7; tentatively, D is TRBD2 (5 bases). The V end lost 0 bases, the J end lost 4 bases, and 14 bases lay between the germline ends. The CDR3 totals 15 residues. Per the germline V gene, CDR1 is SGHRS and CDR2 is YFSETQ. The CDR3 sequence: CASSLEPGNTYEQYF. The CDR3 DNA is TGCGCCAGCAGCTTGGAGCCGGGGAACACGTACGAGCAGTACTTC. Looking up the rest from reference TRBV5-1 and TRBJ2-7 gives the full variable domain: KAGVTQTPRYLIKTRGQQVTLSCSPISGHRSVSWYQQTPGQGLQFLFEYFSETQRNKGNFPGRFSGRQFSNSRSEMNVSTLELGDSALYLCASSLEPGNTYEQYFGPGTRLTVT.

Turning to this clone: The sample has other DNA sequences that encode this CDR3 too. The chain uses TRBV11-2 and TRBJ2-7; 8 bases are a match to TRBD1. J gave up 6 bases and V 3 bases, and 4 bases lay outside the gene matches. Per germline, CDR1 SGHAT and CDR2 FQNNGV. This CDR3 is built from 13 residues. The CDR3 region has the DNA TGTGCCAGCAGCTTGGGGACAGGAGGCGAGCAGTACTTC. This encodes CASSLGTGGEQYF.

The rearrangement uses TRBV7-3 and TRBJ2-1; 7 bases are shared with TRBD2. Germline V gene sequence: CDR1 SGHTA, CDR2 FQGTGA. The trim removed 2 bases at V and 1 base at J, leaving 2 bases unmatched. CDR3 length equals 15 residues. The CDR3 spells CASSLLGGSYNEQFF. In DNA form, the CDR3 reads TGTGCCAGCAGCTTACTGGGGGGGTCCTACAATGAGCAGTTCTTC.

The chain links TRBV5-1 to TRBJ2-2; D ambiguous. Germline-derived CDR1 and CDR2 are SGHRS and YFSETQ. The CDR3 runs to 12 residues. Trimming shortened V by 5 bases and J by 8 bases, and 10 bases separated the two germline ends. The DNA of the CDR3 is TGCGCCAGCAGTTTAGATCCGGGGGAGCTGTTTTTT. Its protein is CASSLDPGELFF.

CDR3 amino acids: CASSPRSGVRAEKLFF. The CDR3, as DNA: TGTGCCAGCAGCCCTAGAAGCGGGGTAAGGGCTGAAAAACTGTTTTTT. The chain combines TRBV7-8 with TRBJ1-4; unclear D gene. The CDR3 is 16 residues long. V shed 5 bases and J shed 7 bases, with 20 bases lying between them. Germline CDR1 SGHVS, CDR2 FQNEAQ.

The V gene is TRBV2, the J gene TRBJ2-3; D remains unclear. The CDR3 has 12 amino acids. Trimming removed 4 bases at V and 0 bases at J, with 2 bases between. Germline loops: CDR1 SNHLY, CDR2 FYNNEI. CDR3 nucleotides: TGTGCCAGCAGTGCTAGCACAGATACGCAGTATTTT. This translates into CASSASTDTQYF. The variable domain in full, completed from reference TRBV2 and TRBJ2-3, reads EPEVTQTPSHQVTQMGQEVILRCVPISNHLYFYWYRQILGQKVEFLVSFYNNEISEKSEIFDDQFSVERPDGSNFTLKIRSTKLEDSAMYFCASSASTDTQYFGPGTRLTVL.

The chain carries TRBV11-2 and TRBJ1-1; unclear D gene. Per germline, CDR1 SGHAT and CDR2 FQNNGV. This CDR3 spans 15 amino acids. The V gene lost 7 bases and the J gene lost 6 bases, with 21 bases spanning the gap. The CDR3 region is CASTFSLAARSEAFF. The CDR3 DNA follows: TGTGCCAGCACATTTAGCCTGGCGGCTAGGTCTGAAGCTTTCTTT.

This chain joins TRBV9 and TRBJ2-3; 7 bases match TRBD2. Germline V gives CDR1 SGDLS, CDR2 YYNGEE. J gave up 6 bases and V 0 bases, and 7 bases lay outside the gene matches. This CDR3 has 15 amino acids. The CDR3 DNA reads TGTGCCAGCAGCGTAGCAGATTGGGGGGGTGATACGCAGTATTTT. Amino acids: CASSVADWGGDTQYF.

The chain has TRBV11-2 and TRBJ2-1, with 7 bases lining up with TRBD1. Germline CDR1 and CDR2: SGHAT and FQNNGV. The ends lost 5 bases at V and 8 bases at J; junction bases unmatched: 9. CDR3 length equals 14 residues. In nucleotides, the CDR3 is TGTGCCAGCAGCCTCCACCGGGACAGCCATGAGCAGTTCTTC. Protein product: CASSLHRDSHEQFF.

The J gene is TRBJ1-2, the V gene TRBV5-4, with unresolved D. Germline lookup yields CDR1 SGHNT and CDR2 YYREEE (reference sequence). Trimming took off 0 bases at V and 3 bases at J, with 9 bases between the two ends. This CDR3 has 14 amino acids. This CDR3 reads CASSLVGGDYGYTF. CDR3 coding DNA: TGTGCCAGCAGCTTGGTCGGCGGGGACTATGGCTACACCTTC. The variable domain in full, with the rest retrieved from reference TRBV5-4 and TRBJ1-2, is ETGVTQSPTHLIKTRGQQVTLRCSSQSGHNTVSWYQQALGQGPQFIFQYYREEENGRGNFPPRFSGLQFPNYSSELNVNALELDDSALYLCASSLVGGDYGYTFGSGTRLTVV.

The chain links TRBV2 to TRBJ2-1, with a possible D match to TRBD2 (6 bases). Germline lookup yields CDR1 SNHLY and CDR2 FYNNEI. The CDR3 has 13 residues. Trimming took off 8 bases at V and 3 bases at J, with 11 bases between the two ends. Here the CDR3 DNA reads TGTGCCAGCGGGCGGGGATTCTACAATGAGCAGTTCTTC. Translating gives CASGRGFYNEQFF.

This clone was detected only a few times. The chain recombines TRBV30 with TRBJ2-7; 9 bases are a match to TRBD2. The CDR3 consists of 16 residues. The V gene's germline CDR1 is GTSNPN and CDR2 SVGIG (reference sequence). V shed 3 bases and J 0 bases; nucleotides not matched to a gene: 9. In DNA form, the CDR3 reads TGTGCCTGGAGCCCTAAGAGCGGGGGGACCTCCTACGAGCAGTACTTC. Its translation: CAWSPKSGGTSYEQYF.

The gene calls are TRBV27 and TRBJ1-5; the D gene is possibly TRBD1 (5 bases). The CDR3 runs 15 residues. Per germline, CDR1 MNHEY and CDR2 SMNVEV (reference sequence). Trimming took off 6 bases at V and 11 bases at J, with 23 bases between the two ends. The CDR3 sequence: CASSSLSGAGWAQHF. Written as DNA, the CDR3 is TGTGCCAGCAGCTCCTTAAGTGGGGCAGGTTGGGCCCAGCATTTT.